This TCR beta chain derives from a study of vaccination and CD4 T cells after COVID-19. Treatment in this sample: roughly 11-day PBMC culture with coronavirus spike peptide pools or control peptides (ViraFEST assay). With the Oncomine TCR Beta short-read assay, DNA from cultured CD4+ T cells was sequenced. Each CDR3 protein is one row after TCRdb ran MiXCR on the PCR reads. The sample comprises 9,500 to 15,000 distinct CDR3 sequences, about 48% of which are singletons, and approximately 15% rests with the top ten. The sample holds a few counts of this clonotype. The antigen remains undetermined. Overall study findings and caveats: In convalescent patients, 304 of 307 vaccine-specific clones were spike mono-reactive.

The sequenced sample consisted of CD4+ T cells from blood, cultured in vitro. The receptor was derived from a human donor who had recovered from COVID-19.

In DNA form, the CDR3 reads TGCAGTGCGCCCGGGCGGGATCGAGAGACCCAGTACTTC. Translating it yields CSAPGRDRETQYF. The chain recombines TRBV20-1 with TRBJ2-5, with D possibly matching TRBD2 (6 bases). Per the germline V gene, CDR1 is DFQATT and CDR2 is SNEGSKA (reference sequence). V lost 6 bases, J lost 4 bases, and 15 bases lay in between. This CDR3 region has 13 residues.